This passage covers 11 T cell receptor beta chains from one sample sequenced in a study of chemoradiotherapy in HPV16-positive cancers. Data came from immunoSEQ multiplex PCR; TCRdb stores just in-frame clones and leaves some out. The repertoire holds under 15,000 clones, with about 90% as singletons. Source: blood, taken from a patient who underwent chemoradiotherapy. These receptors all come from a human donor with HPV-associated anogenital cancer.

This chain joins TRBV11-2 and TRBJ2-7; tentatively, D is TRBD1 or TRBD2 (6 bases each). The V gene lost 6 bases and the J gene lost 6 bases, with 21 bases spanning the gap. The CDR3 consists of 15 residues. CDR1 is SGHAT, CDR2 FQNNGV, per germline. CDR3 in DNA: TGTGCCAGCAGACTAATATCTCCGGGGGCTAGCGAGCAGTACTTC. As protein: CASRLISPGASEQYF.

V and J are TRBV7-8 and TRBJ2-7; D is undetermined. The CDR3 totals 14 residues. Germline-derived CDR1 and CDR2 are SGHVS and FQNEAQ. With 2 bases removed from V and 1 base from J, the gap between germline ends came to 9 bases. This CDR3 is CASSLIGFSYEQYF. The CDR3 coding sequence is TGTGCCAGCAGCTTAATCGGGTTTTCCTACGAGCAGTACTTC.

The CDR3 region has the DNA TGTGCCAGCAGTTCCACAGGGGGCCCCGGGGAGCTGTTTTTT. It yields the protein CASSSTGGPGELFF. V usage is TRBV27 and J usage is TRBJ2-2; 9 bases fit TRBD1. This CDR3 comprises 14 residues. The germline V gene has CDR1 MNHEY and CDR2 SMNVEV (reference sequence). With 4 bases clipped from V and 6 bases from J, the junction kept 3 bases outside the gene matches.

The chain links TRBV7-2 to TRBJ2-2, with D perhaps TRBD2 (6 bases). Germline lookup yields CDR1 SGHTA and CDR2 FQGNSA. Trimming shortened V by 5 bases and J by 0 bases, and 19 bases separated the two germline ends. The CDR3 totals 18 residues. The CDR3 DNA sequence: TGTGCCAGCAGCCCTACAGTGGGGCGGGGTTCGAACACCGGGGAGCTGTTTTTT. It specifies CASSPTVGRGSNTGELFF.

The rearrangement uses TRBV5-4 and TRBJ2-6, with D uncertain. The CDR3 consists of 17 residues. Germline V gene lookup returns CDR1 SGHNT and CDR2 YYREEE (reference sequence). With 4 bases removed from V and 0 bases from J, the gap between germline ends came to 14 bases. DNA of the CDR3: TGTGCCAGCAGCCATATTACCGAACTCTCTGGGGCCAACGTCCTGACTTTC. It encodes CASSHITELSGANVLTF.

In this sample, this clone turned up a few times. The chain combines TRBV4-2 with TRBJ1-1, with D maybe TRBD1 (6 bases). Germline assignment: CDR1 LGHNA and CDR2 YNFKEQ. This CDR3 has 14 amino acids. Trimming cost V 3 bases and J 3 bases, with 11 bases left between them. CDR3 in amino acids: CASSQQGSHTEAFF. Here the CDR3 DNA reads TGTGCCAGCAGCCAGCAGGGGAGCCACACTGAAGCTTTCTTT.

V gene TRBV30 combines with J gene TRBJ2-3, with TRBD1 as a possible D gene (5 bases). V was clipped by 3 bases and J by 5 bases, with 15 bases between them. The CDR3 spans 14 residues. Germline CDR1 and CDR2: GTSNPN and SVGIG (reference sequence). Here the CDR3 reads CAWSLKGPGDTQYF. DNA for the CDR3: TGTGCCTGGAGCTTAAAGGGGCCTGGAGATACGCAGTATTTT.

CDR3 region: CASSLAGPYNEQFF. The CDR3, as DNA: TGCGCCAGCAGCTTGGCCGGGCCTTACAATGAGCAGTTCTTC. The chain joins TRBV5-1 to TRBJ2-1; the D is unclear. Trimming shortened V by 0 bases and J by 4 bases, and 8 bases separated the two germline ends. Germline V gene sequence: CDR1 SGHRS, CDR2 YFSETQ. The CDR3 sequence is 14 residues long.

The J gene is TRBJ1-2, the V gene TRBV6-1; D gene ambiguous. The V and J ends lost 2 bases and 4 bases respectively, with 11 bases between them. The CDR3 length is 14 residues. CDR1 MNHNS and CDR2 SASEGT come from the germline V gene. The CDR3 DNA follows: TGTGCCAGCAGTGAAAGCGCAGCCGCCTATGGCTACACCTTC. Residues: CASSESAAAYGYTF.

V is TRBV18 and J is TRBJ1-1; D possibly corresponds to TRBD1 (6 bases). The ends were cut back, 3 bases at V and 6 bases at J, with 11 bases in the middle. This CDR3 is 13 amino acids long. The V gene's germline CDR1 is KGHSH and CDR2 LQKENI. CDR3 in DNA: TGTGCCAGCTCACCTCCGGGACACTCTGAAGCTTTCTTT. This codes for CASSPPGHSEAFF.

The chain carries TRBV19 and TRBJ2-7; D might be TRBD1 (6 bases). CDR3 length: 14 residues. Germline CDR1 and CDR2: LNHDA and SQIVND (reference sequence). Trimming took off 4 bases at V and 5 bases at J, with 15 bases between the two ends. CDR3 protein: CASSRQVNIDEQYF. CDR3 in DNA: TGTGCCAGTAGTAGACAGGTGAATATAGACGAGCAGTACTTC.